The 30 T cell receptor beta chains below all came from one sample that was sequenced in a study of blood T cell repertoires in COVID-19. Sequenced by immunoSEQ multiplex PCR; TCRdb stores in-frame clones only, minus some. The sample has a few hundred thousand clones; around 86% are singletons. The sample consisted of peripheral blood. Receptors were obtained from a middle-aged woman who had recovered from COVID-19.

Concerning this clone: A junction end diverges from the germline sequence, so it may reflect a read error. This chain joins TRBV11-3 and TRBJ2-5; unclear D gene. This CDR3 contains 11 residues. CDR1 and CDR2 (germline): SGHNT, YENEEA. CDR3 DNA: TGTGCCAGCAATCATGGAGAGACCCAGCACTTC. This sequence encodes CASNHGETQHF. The full variable domain, completed using reference TRBV11-3 and TRBJ2-5, is EAGVVQSPRYKIIEKKQPVAFWCNPISGHNTLYWYLQNLGQGPELLIRYENEEAVDDSQLPKDRFSAERLKGVDSTLKIQPAELGDSAVYLCASNHGETQHFGPGTRLLVL.

This chain's CDR3 is CSVEGQGRYEAFF. The CDR3 nucleotides are TGCAGCGTGGAGGGACAGGGACGATACGAAGCTTTCTTT. The chain couples TRBV29-1 to TRBJ1-1; 9 bases fit TRBD1. The CDR3 totals 13 residues. Trimming removed 6 bases from V and 8 bases from J; junction bases left unmatched: 10. Germline V lookup: CDR1 SQVTM, CDR2 ANQGSEA.

The chain is built from TRBV19 and TRBJ2-3; D uncertain. V was clipped by 3 bases and J by 3 bases, with 7 bases between them. From germline, CDR1 is LNHDA and CDR2 SQIVND (reference sequence). CDR3 length: 13 residues. The CDR3 nucleotides are TGTGCCAGTAGTATGGTCCAGACAGATACGCAGTATTTT. Its protein is CASSMVQTDTQYF.

This sequence joins TRBV11-2 and TRBJ2-3; tentatively, D is TRBD2 (5 bases). This CDR3 comprises 15 residues. The germline gives CDR1 SGHAT, CDR2 FQNNGV. Trimming stripped 0 bases from V and 2 bases from J, with 9 bases between. The CDR3 DNA sequence: TGTGCCAGCAGCTTAGATCGGGGTAACACAGATACGCAGTATTTT. It translates to CASSLDRGNTDTQYF.

The chain combines TRBV30 with TRBJ1-3, with TRBD1 matching over 10 bases. Germline V gene sequence: CDR1 GTSNPN, CDR2 SVGIG (reference sequence). The CDR3 is 16 residues long. CDR3 coding DNA: TGTGCAAAAATGGGCGGGACAGGGGCTCTCGGAAACACCATATATTTT. Its protein product is CAKMGGTGALGNTIYF.

The rearrangement uses TRBV18 and TRBJ1-2, with D perhaps TRBD1 (5 bases). Per germline, CDR1 KGHSH and CDR2 LQKENI. The CDR3 is 13 residues long. Trimming stripped 2 bases from V and 3 bases from J, with 7 bases between. The CDR3 DNA reads as TGTGCCAGCTCACCATTAGGGGACTATGGCTACACCTTC. Its translation is CASSPLGDYGYTF.

The rearrangement joins TRBV5-4 to TRBJ2-1; D is perhaps TRBD2 (5 bases). The CDR3 length is 13 residues. Trimming left V 7 bases short and J 6 bases short, with 14 bases between. CDR1 SGHNT and CDR2 YYREEE come from the germline V gene (reference sequence). The CDR3 coding sequence is TGTGCCAGCGGGAGTACGACGAGCAATGAGCAGTTCTTC. It is translated as CASGSTTSNEQFF.

This chain uses TRBV7-8 with TRBJ2-7; 11 bases align to TRBD2. CDR3 length: 15 amino acids. CDR1 SGHVS and CDR2 FQNEAQ come from the germline V gene. Unmatched junction bases numbered 5, after V lost 4 bases and J lost 3 bases. CDR3 residues: CASSSPTSGNYEQYF. The CDR3 coding sequence is TGTGCCAGCAGCTCTCCGACTAGCGGGAACTACGAGCAGTACTTC.

The chain has TRBV30 and TRBJ1-3; maybe TRBD1 (5 bases). The CDR3 loop spans 13 amino acids. Trimming shortened V by 3 bases and J by 4 bases, and 10 bases separated the two germline ends. Looked up from germline, CDR1 is GTSNPN and CDR2 is SVGIG (reference sequence). CDR3 residues: CAWSRVSGNTIYF. Written as DNA, the CDR3 is TGTGCCTGGAGCAGGGTTTCCGGAAACACCATATATTTT. Together with reference TRBV30 and TRBJ1-3, the CDR3 gives the full variable domain: SQTIHQWPATLVQPVGSPLSLECTVEGTSNPNLYWYRQAAGRGLQLLFYSVGIGQISSEVPQNLSASRPQDRQFILSSKKLLLSDSGFYLCAWSRVSGNTIYFGEGSWLTVV.

This chain joins TRBV5-1 and TRBJ2-1; 8 positions match TRBD1. Germline V gene data show CDR1 as SGHRS and CDR2 as YFSETQ. V gave up 2 bases and J gave up 4 bases; unmatched junction bases: 5. The CDR3 totals 15 residues. The CDR3 nucleotides read TGCGCCAGCAGCTTCCCCCAGGGGGCATACAATGAGCAGTTCTTC. This codes for CASSFPQGAYNEQFF.

The rearrangement joins TRBV18 to TRBJ1-6; D gene uncertain. CDR1 is KGHSH, CDR2 LQKENI, per germline. This CDR3 contains 16 residues. V lost 3 bases and J 8 bases, leaving 17 bases between the germline ends. CDR3: CASSPPRPNGDSPLHF. Here the CDR3 DNA reads TGTGCCAGCTCACCTCCGAGGCCGAACGGGGATTCACCCCTCCACTTT.

This clone has just one count. The V gene is TRBV29-1, the J gene TRBJ1-1; 8 nucleotides agree with TRBD1. The V and J ends lost 6 bases and 4 bases, in that order; junction bases with no gene match: 10. Looked up from germline, CDR1 is SQVTM and CDR2 is ANQGSEA. The CDR3 runs to 14 residues. CDR3 sequence reads: CSVVQGVRGTEAFF. The DNA for the CDR3 is TGCAGCGTGGTACAGGGGGTTCGTGGCACTGAAGCTTTCTTT. Based on the CDR3 plus reference TRBV29-1 and TRBJ1-1, the full variable domain is SAVISQKPSRDICQRGTSLTIQCQVDSQVTMMFWYRQQPGQSLTLIATANQGSEATYESGFVIDKFPISRPNLTFSTLTVSNMSPEDSSIYLCSVVQGVRGTEAFFGQGTRLTVV.

This chain uses TRBV6-2 or TRBV6-3 with TRBJ2-7; 11 positions match TRBD2. The CDR3 extends over 18 amino acids. Germline V gene sequence: CDR1 MNHEY, CDR2 SVGEGT. V shed 4 bases and J 0 bases; nucleotides not matched to a gene: 11. The CDR3 DNA is TGTGCCAGCAGTTTCCCACAAACTAGCGGGAGAAGCTCCTACGAGCAGTACTTC. Translated, it gives CASSFPQTSGRSSYEQYF.

This sequence joins TRBV5-1 and TRBJ2-5; 9 bases agree with TRBD1. The ends lost 4 bases at V and 2 bases at J; junction bases unmatched: 6. CDR1 SGHRS and CDR2 YFSETQ come from the germline V gene. This CDR3 has 15 amino acids. CDR3 amino acids: CASSTGQGIQETQYF. DNA for the CDR3: TGCGCCAGCAGCACCGGACAGGGGATACAAGAGACCCAGTACTTC.

The V gene is TRBV6-5, the J gene TRBJ1-5; D is unresolved. The CDR3 covers 13 residues. Germline V gene lookup returns CDR1 MNHEY and CDR2 SVGAGI. V was pared by 6 bases and J by 0 bases, with 6 bases between. CDR3 region: CASRGSSNQPQHF. The CDR3 DNA is TGTGCCAGCAGGGGGAGTAGCAATCAGCCCCAGCATTTT.

The CDR3 bases are TGTGCCATCAACCCGGACAGGGGGCGAATCGGGGAGCTGTTTTTT. It specifies CAINPDRGRIGELFF. V usage is TRBV10-3 and J usage is TRBJ2-2; 11 bases agree with TRBD1. Trimming cost V 7 bases and J 7 bases; bases outside gene matches: 8. This CDR3 contains 15 residues. Germline V gene sequence: CDR1 ENHRY, CDR2 SYGVKD.

The J gene is TRBJ1-6, the V gene TRBV5-5; 7 bases match TRBD1. V dropped 0 bases and J dropped 3; count of bases not matched to a gene: 3. Germline V lookup: CDR1 SGHKS, CDR2 YYEKEE (reference sequence). The CDR3 is made up of 16 amino acids. CDR3 DNA sequence: TGTGCCAGCAGCTTGGAGGCAGGGGGCTATAATTCACCCCTCCACTTT. It translates to CASSLEAGGYNSPLHF.

This chain links TRBV7-9 with TRBJ2-3; possibly TRBD2 for D (5 bases). There are 14 residues in the CDR3. Trimming stripped 5 bases from V and 2 bases from J, with 11 bases between. Germline V CDR1 and CDR2: SEHNR, FQNEAQ (reference sequence). Here the CDR3 DNA reads TGTGCCAGCAGCCACACCGGGGACACAGATACGCAGTATTTT. As protein: CASSHTGDTDTQYF.

This chain links TRBV9 with TRBJ2-4; 7 bases are a match to TRBD2. The CDR3 is made up of 15 amino acids. With V trimmed by 3 bases and J by 6 bases, 9 bases remained unmatched. Germline V gene lookup returns CDR1 SGDLS and CDR2 YYNGEE. This chain's CDR3 is CASSGSSGNINIQYF. The CDR3 DNA is TGTGCCAGCAGCGGATCTAGCGGTAACATAAACATTCAGTACTTC.

This clone was counted a few times. This chain joins TRBV7-9 and TRBJ2-1; D might be TRBD2 (7 bases). Germline V gene data show CDR1 as SEHNR and CDR2 as FQNEAQ (reference sequence). Trimming shortened V by 5 bases and J by 4 bases, and 15 bases separated the two germline ends. The CDR3 has 15 amino acids. CDR3 nucleotide sequence: TGTGCCAGCAGCCCTAGGGGGACTACTTACAATGAGCAGTTCTTC. Residues: CASSPRGTTYNEQFF. Full variable domain (missing parts from reference TRBV7-9 and TRBJ2-1): DTGVSQNPRHKITKRGQNVTFRCDPISEHNRLYWYRQTLGQGPEFLTYFQNEAQLEKSRLLSDRFSAERPKGSFSTLEIQRTEQGDSAMYLCASSPRGTTYNEQFFGPGTRLTVL.

The CDR3 region is CASSFAGGPHEQYF. As DNA, the CDR3 is TGTGCCAGCAGCTTCGCGGGAGGGCCCCACGAGCAGTACTTC. The V call is TRBV5-4, the J call TRBJ2-7; 9 bases map to TRBD2. Germline V gives CDR1 SGHNT, CDR2 YYREEE (reference sequence). The CDR3 runs 14 residues. V was pared by 2 bases and J by 5 bases, with 5 bases of the junction left unmatched.

The J gene is TRBJ2-3, the V gene TRBV7-6, with 10 bases fitting TRBD2. Germline V lookup: CDR1 SGHVS, CDR2 FNYEAQ. The CDR3 is 14 residues long. The junction had 4 bases not matched to a gene; V was cut back by 5 bases and J by 5 bases. Here the CDR3 DNA reads TGTGCCAGCAGCGAACTAGCGGGAAGAGATACGCAGTATTTT. Protein product: CASSELAGRDTQYF.

This chain uses TRBV3-1 (or the pseudogene TRBV3-2) with TRBJ2-2; TRBD1 matches 11 bases. The CDR3 is made up of 16 amino acids. CDR1 is LGHDT, CDR2 YNNKEL, per germline (reference sequence). J gave up 5 bases and V 4 bases, and 6 bases lay outside the gene matches. The CDR3 coding sequence is TGTGCCAGCAGCCCAGCCGGGACAGGGGGAACCGGGGAGCTGTTTTTT. Amino acid sequence: CASSPAGTGGTGELFF.

This rearrangement joins TRBV5-5 to TRBJ2-7, with D uncertain. The V end lost 4 bases, the J end lost 3 bases, and 14 bases lay between the germline ends. The CDR3 consists of 14 residues. From germline, CDR1 is SGHKS and CDR2 YYEKEE (reference sequence). CDR3 in DNA: TGTGCCAGCAGCGCCCCGAGTTCCTACTACGAGCAGTACTTC. Amino acid sequence: CASSAPSSYYEQYF.

This clone occurred once. The chain employs TRBV11-1 and TRBJ2-5; TRBD1 agrees at 7 bases. The germline CDR1 and CDR2 sequences are SGHAT and FQDESV (reference sequence). CDR3 length equals 14 residues. The V gene end was trimmed by 6 bases and the J gene end by 1 base; junction bases not matched to a gene: 5. CDR3 residues: CASSIGTAQETQYF. CDR3 nucleotide sequence: TGTGCCAGCAGTATCGGGACAGCCCAAGAGACCCAGTACTTC.

The rearrangement joins TRBV19 to TRBJ2-1, with 7 bases fitting TRBD2. Trimming removed 11 bases from V and 9 bases from J; junction bases left unmatched: 13. Per germline, CDR1 LNHDA and CDR2 SQIVND (reference sequence). This CDR3 is built from 13 residues. CDR3 DNA sequence: TGTGCCTCCCGATCGGGGGGAGGTGTTGAGCAGTTCTTC. As protein: CASRSGGGVEQFF.

This chain uses TRBV7-9 with TRBJ2-7, with TRBD2 identical over 9 bases. Germline V gene sequence: CDR1 SEHNR, CDR2 FQNEAQ (reference sequence). Losses at the gene ends were 0 bases for V and 5 bases for J; bases not matched to a gene: 5. This CDR3 is 15 amino acids long. The CDR3 here is CASSLASGSFNEQYF. CDR3 DNA: TGTGCCAGCAGCTTAGCTAGCGGGAGTTTTAACGAGCAGTACTTC.

V gene TRBV4-2 combines with J gene TRBJ1-1; D unclear. This CDR3 region has 15 residues. The germline V gene has CDR1 LGHNA and CDR2 YNFKEQ. V lost 0 bases and J 1 base, leaving 9 bases between the germline ends. CDR3 in amino acids: CASSQDRLGNTEAFF. The DNA of the CDR3 is TGTGCCAGCAGCCAAGATCGCCTAGGGAACACTGAAGCTTTCTTT.

This chain joins TRBV30 and TRBJ2-7; D possibly corresponds to TRBD1 (5 bases). Germline V lookup: CDR1 GTSNPN, CDR2 SVGIG (reference sequence). The CDR3 is 12 residues long. Trimming stripped 0 bases from V and 11 bases from J, with 14 bases between. In nucleotides, the CDR3 is TGTGCCTGGAGTGTACAGGCGAACCTGGAGTACTTC. It is translated as CAWSVQANLEYF.

This chain uses TRBV28 with TRBJ2-5; D may be TRBD2 (6 bases). The germline V gene encodes CDR1 MDHEN and CDR2 SYDVKM. V was pared by 5 bases and J by 4 bases, with 29 bases between. This CDR3 is built from 19 residues. This CDR3 is CASSPTTGRSAGTRETQYF. The CDR3 DNA is TGTGCCAGCAGTCCTACTACGGGTCGGTCGGCGGGGACCCGAGAGACCCAGTACTTC.